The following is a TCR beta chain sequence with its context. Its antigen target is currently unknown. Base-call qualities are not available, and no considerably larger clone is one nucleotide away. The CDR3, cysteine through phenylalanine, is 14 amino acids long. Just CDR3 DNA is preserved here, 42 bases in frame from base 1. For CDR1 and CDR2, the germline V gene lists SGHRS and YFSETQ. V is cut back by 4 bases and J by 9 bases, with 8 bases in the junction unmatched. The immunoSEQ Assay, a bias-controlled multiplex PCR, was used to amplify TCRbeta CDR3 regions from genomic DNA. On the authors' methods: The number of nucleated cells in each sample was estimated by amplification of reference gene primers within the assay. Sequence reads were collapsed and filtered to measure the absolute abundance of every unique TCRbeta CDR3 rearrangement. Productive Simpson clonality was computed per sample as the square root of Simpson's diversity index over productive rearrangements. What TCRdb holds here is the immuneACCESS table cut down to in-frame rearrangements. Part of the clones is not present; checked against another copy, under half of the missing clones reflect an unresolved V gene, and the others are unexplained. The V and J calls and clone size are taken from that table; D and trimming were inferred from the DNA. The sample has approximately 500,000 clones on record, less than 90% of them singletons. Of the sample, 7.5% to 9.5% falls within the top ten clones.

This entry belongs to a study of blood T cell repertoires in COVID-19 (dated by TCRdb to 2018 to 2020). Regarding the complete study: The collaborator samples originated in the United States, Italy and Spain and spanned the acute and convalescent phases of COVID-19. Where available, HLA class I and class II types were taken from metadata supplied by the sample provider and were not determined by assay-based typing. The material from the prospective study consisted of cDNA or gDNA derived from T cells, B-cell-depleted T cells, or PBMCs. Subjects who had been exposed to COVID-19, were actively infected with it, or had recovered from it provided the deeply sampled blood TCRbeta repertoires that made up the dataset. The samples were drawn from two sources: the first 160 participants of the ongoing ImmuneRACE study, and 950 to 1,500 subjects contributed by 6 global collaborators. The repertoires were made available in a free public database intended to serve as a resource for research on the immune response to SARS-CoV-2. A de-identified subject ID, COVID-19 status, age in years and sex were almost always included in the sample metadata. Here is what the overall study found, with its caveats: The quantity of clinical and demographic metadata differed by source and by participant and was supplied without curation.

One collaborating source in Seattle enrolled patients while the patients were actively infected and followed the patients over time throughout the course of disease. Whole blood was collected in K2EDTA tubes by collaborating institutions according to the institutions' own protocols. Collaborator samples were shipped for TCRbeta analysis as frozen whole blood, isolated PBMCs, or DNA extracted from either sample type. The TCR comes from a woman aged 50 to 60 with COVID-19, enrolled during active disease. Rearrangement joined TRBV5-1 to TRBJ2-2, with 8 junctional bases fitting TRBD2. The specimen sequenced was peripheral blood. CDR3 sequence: CASSPGGGTRELFF. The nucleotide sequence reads TGCGCCAGCAGCCCCGGGGGGGGCACGAGGGAGCTGTTTTTT.